This entry lists 29 T cell receptor beta chains sequenced from one sample in a study of technical replicates of blood from a few donors. Sequencing was performed with immunoSEQ multiplex PCR; in TCRdb, only in-frame clones are kept and a portion is missing. Here the sample spans about 100,000 clones, approximately 95% being singletons. Input material: T cells isolated from PBMCs. Every receptor here comes from a human donor in good health.

The chain employs TRBV18 and TRBJ2-5; D gene ambiguous. The V gene lost 6 bases and the J gene lost 4 bases, with 15 bases spanning the gap. Per germline, CDR1 KGHSH and CDR2 LQKENI. The CDR3 consists of 14 residues. The CDR3 loop reads CASSPPGRTETQYF. The CDR3 DNA is TGTGCCAGCTCCCCGCCCGGTCGCACAGAGACCCAGTACTTC.

V gene TRBV4-3 combines with J gene TRBJ2-3; possibly TRBD2 for D (6 bases). Germline CDR1 reads LGHNA; CDR2 reads YSLEER. V was trimmed by 4 bases and J by 2 bases, leaving 22 bases between them. The length of the CDR3 is 18 residues. The DNA of the CDR3 is TGCGCCAGCAGCCCCGGGGTCGCAGGAGGGTCCTACACAGATACGCAGTATTTT. Translation gives CASSPGVAGGSYTDTQYF.

This clone came up once. Additional DNA sequences in this sample encode the identical CDR3. The chain uses TRBV9 and TRBJ1-2; 8 positions agree with TRBD1. CDR3 size: 12 residues. V gave up 0 bases and J gave up 8 bases; unmatched junction bases: 0. Per germline, CDR1 SGDLS and CDR2 YYNGEE. In DNA form, the CDR3 reads TGTGCCAGCAGCGTAGCAGGGGGCGGCTACACCTTC. As protein: CASSVAGGGYTF.

This chain links TRBV4-1 with TRBJ2-5; tentatively, D is TRBD2 (5 bases). From germline, CDR1 is MGHRA and CDR2 YSYEKL. V gave up 1 base and J gave up 1 base, with 10 bases separating them. This CDR3 comprises 15 residues. CDR3 DNA: TGCGCCAGCAGCCAAGTGTTTGGAGGCCAAGAGACCCAGTACTTC. Its translation is CASSQVFGGQETQYF.

The chain carries TRBV19 and TRBJ2-7; tentatively, D is TRBD2 (5 bases). V lost 7 bases, J lost 1 base, and 11 bases lay in between. This CDR3 spans 13 amino acids. In germline, CDR1 is LNHDA, CDR2 SQIVND (reference sequence). The CDR3 reads CASTAVGSYEQYF. In DNA, the CDR3 is TGTGCCAGTACAGCGGTTGGATCCTACGAGCAGTACTTC.

The CDR3 protein is CASSEQGSDTQYF. Here the CDR3 DNA reads TGTGCCAGCAGCGAACAGGGTTCAGATACGCAGTATTTT. The J gene is TRBJ2-3, the V gene TRBV9; TRBD1 is a possible D gene (6 bases). In germline, CDR1 is SGDLS, CDR2 YYNGEE. The CDR3 runs to 13 residues. Trimming removed 3 bases at V and 4 bases at J, with 9 bases between.

This chain links TRBV4-2 with TRBJ1-1, with 9 bases lining up with TRBD1. CDR1 is LGHNA and CDR2 is YNFKEQ in the germline V gene. After removal of 4 bases from V and 1 base from J, the junction contained 10 bases not matched to a gene. This CDR3 has 17 residues. CDR3 region: CASSPVNTGGPNTEAFF. CDR3 sequence (DNA): TGTGCCAGCAGCCCTGTTAATACAGGGGGCCCGAACACTGAAGCTTTCTTT.

The chain combines TRBV7-8 with TRBJ2-7; TRBD1 matches 7 bases. Germline V gives CDR1 SGHVS, CDR2 FQNEAQ. CDR3 size: 15 residues. V trimming: 5 bases; J trimming: 2 bases; junction bases outside the gene matches: 9. The CDR3 is CASSPGDRHTYEQYF. In DNA, the CDR3 is TGTGCCAGCAGCCCCGGGGACAGACATACCTACGAGCAGTACTTC.

The chain couples TRBV6-5 to TRBJ1-2, with D possibly TRBD1 on 5 matching bases. V shed 7 bases and J shed 8 bases, with 17 bases lying between them. This CDR3 comprises 13 residues. From germline, CDR1 is MNHEY and CDR2 SVGAGI. The CDR3 spells CASTIRGLRGYTF. The CDR3 region has the DNA TGTGCCAGCACCATAAGGGGATTAAGGGGCTACACCTTC.

The chain joins TRBV5-1 to TRBJ2-5; D is undetermined. This CDR3 spans 14 amino acids. V was pared by 4 bases and J by 2 bases, with 12 bases between. In germline, CDR1 is SGHRS, CDR2 YFSETQ. The CDR3 DNA follows: TGCGCCAGCAGCCCCGGGTCGAATCAAGAGACCCAGTACTTC. It is translated as CASSPGSNQETQYF.

This chain's CDR3 is CASSLDRIYGYTF. CDR3 nucleotides: TGTGCCAGCAGCCTTGACAGGATCTATGGCTACACCTTC. This chain connects TRBV7-6 to TRBJ1-2, with D possibly being TRBD1 (6 bases). Trimming stripped 5 bases from V and 4 bases from J, with 11 bases between. This CDR3 is built from 13 residues. Germline V gene data show CDR1 as SGHVS and CDR2 as FNYEAQ.

CDR3 DNA sequence: TGTGCCAGCAGTGAATACTTAGGGACTAGCACCTACAATGAGCAGTTCTTC. Its protein product is CASSEYLGTSTYNEQFF. The V call is TRBV2, the J call TRBJ2-1; 9 bases match TRBD2. The V gene end was trimmed by 2 bases and the J gene end by 2 bases; junction bases not matched to a gene: 7. There are 17 residues in the CDR3. The germline V gene has CDR1 SNHLY and CDR2 FYNNEI.

This chain links TRBV7-9 with TRBJ2-1; TRBD2 matches at 11 bases. The CDR3 runs to 15 residues. Germline V gene lookup returns CDR1 SEHNR and CDR2 FQNEAQ (reference sequence). V was pared by 3 bases and J by 4 bases, with 2 bases of the junction left unmatched. The CDR3 DNA follows: TGTGCCAGCAGCTTCGCTAGCGGGAGGTACAATGAGCAGTTCTTC. Residues: CASSFASGRYNEQFF.

This rearrangement joins TRBV5-1 to TRBJ1-1; D is unclear. Germline lookup yields CDR1 SGHRS and CDR2 YFSETQ. The V and J ends lost 4 bases and 4 bases respectively, with 11 bases between them. This CDR3 has 13 residues. This chain's CDR3 is CASSRSEVTEAFF. The CDR3 DNA reads as TGCGCCAGCAGCAGATCGGAGGTCACTGAAGCTTTCTTT.

The rearrangement uses TRBV6-5 and TRBJ2-3, with D tentatively TRBD1 (6 bases). CDR3 length: 13 residues. Germline CDR1 and CDR2: MNHEY and SVGAGI. Trimming cost V 2 bases and J 4 bases, with 7 bases left between them. The CDR3 loop reads CASSYQGSDTQYF. The DNA of the CDR3 is TGTGCCAGCAGTTACCAGGGGTCAGATACGCAGTATTTT.

The V and J genes are TRBV7-8 and TRBJ2-1; 13 bases agree with TRBD2. CDR1 and CDR2 (germline): SGHVS, FQNEAQ. J gave up 5 bases and V 5 bases, and 3 bases lay outside the gene matches. The CDR3 is made up of 15 amino acids. The CDR3 reads CASSATSGRHNEQFF. The CDR3, as DNA: TGTGCCAGCAGCGCGACTAGCGGGAGGCACAATGAGCAGTTCTTC.

CDR3 loop: CASSRREVYNEQFF. The CDR3 bases are TGCGCCAGCAGTCGGCGGGAGGTTTACAATGAGCAGTTCTTC. The genes are TRBV5-1 and TRBJ2-1; 8 positions match TRBD2. V lost 5 bases and J lost 4; bases outside the gene matches: 5. Germline CDR1 is SGHRS and CDR2 is YFSETQ. The CDR3 is made up of 14 amino acids. Full variable domain (outside the CDR3, taken from reference TRBV5-1 and TRBJ2-1): KAGVTQTPRYLIKTRGQQVTLSCSPISGHRSVSWYQQTPGQGLQFLFEYFSETQRNKGNFPGRFSGRQFSNSRSEMNVSTLELGDSALYLCASSRREVYNEQFFGPGTRLTVL.

The V gene is TRBV7-9, the J gene TRBJ1-5, with D unresolved. The CDR3 runs 15 residues. V dropped 2 bases and J dropped 1 base, with 9 bases sitting between them. CDR1 and CDR2 (germline): SEHNR, FQNEAQ (reference sequence). CDR3 sequence: CASSLTAGSNQPQHF. The CDR3 DNA reads TGTGCCAGCAGCTTAACTGCGGGGAGCAATCAGCCCCAGCATTTT.

This rearrangement joins TRBV9 to TRBJ1-2, with D perhaps TRBD1 (6 bases). CDR1 is SGDLS, CDR2 YYNGEE, per germline. This CDR3 region has 13 residues. V dropped 3 bases and J dropped 8 bases, with 14 bases sitting between them. The CDR3 spells CASSARTGQGYTF. In nucleotides, the CDR3 is TGTGCCAGCAGCGCGAGGACGGGACAAGGCTACACCTTC.

This rearrangement joins TRBV28 to TRBJ1-1; D is uncertain. CDR1 is MDHEN and CDR2 is SYDVKM in the germline V gene. The CDR3 sequence is 12 residues long. Deletions cut 4 bases from V and 7 bases from J, with 10 bases between. The CDR3, as DNA: TGTGCCAGCAGTTCTACCCGGGTTGAAGCTTTCTTT. This encodes CASSSTRVEAFF.

The CDR3 nucleotides are TGTGCCAGCAGTGAATCTGATAGCCCGCACTACGAGCAGTACTTC. Amino acids: CASSESDSPHYEQYF. The V and J genes are TRBV6-4 and TRBJ2-7; D gene uncertain. V was clipped by 3 bases and J by 3 bases, with 15 bases between them. CDR1 and CDR2 (germline): MRHNA, SNTAGT. The length of the CDR3 is 15 residues.

This chain connects TRBV10-2 to TRBJ2-2; D is unclear. The germline CDR1 and CDR2 sequences are WSHSY and SAAADI. V was clipped by 6 bases and J by 5 bases, with 7 bases between them. This CDR3 is built from 12 residues. The CDR3, as DNA: TGCGCCAGCAGGTGGCAGACCGGGGAGCTGTTTTTT. Translated, it gives CASRWQTGELFF.

The chain couples TRBV2 to TRBJ1-5; D is unresolved. The CDR3 runs 14 residues. Germline CDR1 and CDR2: SNHLY and FYNNEI. V lost 7 bases to trimming and J lost 7 bases, with 17 bases between them. The DNA of the CDR3 is TGTGCCAGCAACCCGGCAGGCCTTAGGCAGCCCCAGCATTTT. As protein: CASNPAGLRQPQHF.

This clone has only a few counts. The V and J genes are TRBV9 and TRBJ1-3; TRBD1 is a possible D gene (5 bases). The CDR3 length is 16 residues. Germline-derived CDR1 and CDR2 are SGDLS and YYNGEE. V lost 2 bases and J 1 base, leaving 13 bases between the germline ends. The CDR3 nucleotides read TGTGCCAGCAGCGTTAGTCATGGGGGGTCTGGAAACACCATATATTTT. Residues: CASSVSHGGSGNTIYF.

This clone was detected only once. This chain joins TRBV10-3 and TRBJ2-1; TRBD2 might be the D (6 bases). Trimming removed 3 bases from V and 14 bases from J, with 11 bases in between. There are 11 residues in the CDR3. Germline V gene lookup returns CDR1 ENHRY and CDR2 SYGVKD. The DNA for the CDR3 is TGTGCCATCAGTGATCCGGGGGAGGAGTTCTTC. Encoded protein: CAISDPGEEFF.

The chain links TRBV6-6 to TRBJ2-1, with D possibly being TRBD2 (6 bases). The CDR3 totals 14 residues. V was trimmed by 2 bases and J by 7 bases, leaving 12 bases between them. CDR1 is MNHNY, CDR2 SVGAGI, per germline (reference sequence). CDR3 amino acids: CASSYGGVANEQFF. Written as DNA, the CDR3 is TGTGCCAGCAGTTACGGAGGGGTTGCTAATGAGCAGTTCTTC.

In this sample, this clone turned up once. The chain links TRBV7-8 to TRBJ2-1; 10 nucleotides align to TRBD2. The CDR3 runs 13 residues. Trimming cost V 1 base and J 12 bases; bases outside gene matches: 3. Germline-derived CDR1 and CDR2 are SGHVS and FQNEAQ. The DNA for the CDR3 is TGTGCCAGCAGCTTAGGGACTAGCGGTGGGCAGTTCTTC. Translation gives CASSLGTSGGQFF. The full variable domain, with the rest looked up from reference TRBV7-8 and TRBJ2-1, is GAGVSQSPRYKVAKRGQDVALRCDPISGHVSLFWYQQALGQGPEFLTYFQNEAQLDKSGLPSDRFFAERPEGSVSTLKIQRTQQEDSAVYLCASSLGTSGGQFFGPGTRLTVL.

The chain recombines TRBV7-2 with TRBJ2-7; D ambiguous. CDR1 is SGHTA and CDR2 is FQGNSA in the germline V gene. Trimming left V 2 bases short and J 4 bases short, with 6 bases between. This CDR3 is built from 12 residues. CDR3 DNA: TGTGCCAGCAGCTTATCGGGTTACGAGCAGTACTTC. Residues: CASSLSGYEQYF.

The genes are TRBV7-2 and TRBJ1-2; D remains unclear. This CDR3 is 15 amino acids long. The germline V gene encodes CDR1 SGHTA and CDR2 FQGNSA. The V end lost 5 bases, the J end lost 8 bases, and 21 bases lay between the germline ends. CDR3 protein: CASSQNIDRERGYTF. Here the CDR3 DNA reads TGTGCCAGCAGCCAAAATATCGACCGGGAAAGGGGCTACACCTTC.